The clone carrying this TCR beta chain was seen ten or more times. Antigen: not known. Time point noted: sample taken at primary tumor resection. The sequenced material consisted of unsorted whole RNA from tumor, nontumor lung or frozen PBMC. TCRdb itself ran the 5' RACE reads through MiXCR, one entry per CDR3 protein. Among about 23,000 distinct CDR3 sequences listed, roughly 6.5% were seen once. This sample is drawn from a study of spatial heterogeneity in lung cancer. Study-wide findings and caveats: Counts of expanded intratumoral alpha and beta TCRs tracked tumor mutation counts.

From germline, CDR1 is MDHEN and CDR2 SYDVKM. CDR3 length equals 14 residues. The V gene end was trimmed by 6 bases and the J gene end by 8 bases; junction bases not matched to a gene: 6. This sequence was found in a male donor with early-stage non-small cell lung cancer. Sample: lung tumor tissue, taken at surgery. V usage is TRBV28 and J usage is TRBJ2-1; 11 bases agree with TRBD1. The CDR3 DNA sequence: TGTGCCAGCAGGACGGGACAGGGGGTCCATGAGCAGTTCTTC. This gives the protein CASRTGQGVHEQFF. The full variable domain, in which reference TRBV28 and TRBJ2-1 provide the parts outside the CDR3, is DVKVTQSSRYLVKRTGEKVFLECVQDMDHENMFWYRQDPGLGLRLIYFSYDVKMKEKGDIPEGYSVSREKKERFSLILESASTNQTSMYLCASRTGQGVHEQFFGPGTRLTVL.